This T cell receptor beta chain was identified during a study of shared clonotypes between healthy human individuals. Study as a whole: The study used three CD4 naive, three CD4 memory, two CD8 naive and one CD8 memory plate per donor.

CD45RO-negative, CCR7-positively selected cells formed the naive CD8 fraction, excluding terminally differentiated effector memory CD45RA+ cells. A remark on this clone: Its antigen is not identified.

Regarding the study as a whole: Blood alone was sampled, and tissue repertoires likely differ.

Clones were sequenced by immunoSEQ multiplex PCR, and TCRdb holds only the in-frame ones, with some missing. The sample contains roughly 550,000 clones, 95% of which appear only once. Germline lookup yields CDR1 MNHEY and CDR2 SMNVEV (reference sequence). The CDR3 runs to 15 residues. V lost 6 bases and J lost 5, with 19 bases in between. The sequenced material came from naive CD8+ T cells sorted from blood. This clonotype was sampled from a woman aged 25 to 39 in good health. The chain uses TRBV27 and TRBJ2-5, with TRBD2 as a possible D gene (6 bases). The CDR3 region has the DNA TGTGCCAGCAGGACGGCCCGCGGGGCGAGGGAGACCCAGTACTTC. It translates to CASRTARGARETQYF.